This TCR beta chain was sequenced in a study of cytomegalovirus exposure and HLA in healthy donors. Overall study: HLA-typed donors were the source of about 85 million unique TCRs, which an early data release held. Notes on the study in general: Highest at DRB1 and lowest at HLA-C, TCR association rates differed among HLA loci in a later analysis. Rare TCR sequences dominated, though some public TCRs recurred in many donors. TCR beta V- and J-gene trimming was later associated with a missense DCLRE1C variant.

This PCR relied on a set of 60 Vbeta primers and 13 Jbeta primers. The table came from immunoSEQ multiplex PCR; TCRdb's copy has only in-frame clones and leaves some out. The data show tens of thousands of clones, less than 85% seen once. V dropped 4 bases and J dropped 1; count of bases not matched to a gene: 3. CDR3 length: 15 amino acids. Germline CDR1 reads SGHTA; CDR2 reads FQGNSA. With regard to this clone: Its antigen remains unknown.

The chain joins TRBV7-2 to TRBJ1-3, with 8 bases that match TRBD1. The sequence came from a woman younger than 45 in good health and CMV-seronegative. Specimen: PBMCs. The CDR3 protein is CASSSYRGSGNTIYF. CDR3 bases: TGTGCCAGCAGCTCTTACAGGGGGTCTGGAAACACCATATATTTT.